These T cell receptor beta chains were read from a single sample in a study of post-analysis software for immune sequencing data. From the PCR reads, TCRdb called clonotypes with MiXCR, one entry per CDR3 protein. The sample shows around 710,000 distinct CDR3 sequences, roughly 50% of them seen only once. The sample was blood. These TCRs come from a girl between 5 and 17 years old with multiple sclerosis. Each CDR3 is given with its conserved first and last residue. The order of the fields is D gene, J gene, CDR3 length, clone size, V gene, CDR3 protein, CDR3 DNA. D genes are given only for firm matches. Size is stated for part of the rows, as once, few or many counts, or as a class when the clone is expanded.

D gene: .; J gene: TRBJ2-3; CDR3 length: 16; clone size: few; V gene: TRBV14; CDR3 protein: CASSPGTGDYTDTQYF; CDR3 DNA: TGTGCCAGCAGCCCTGGTACCGGGGATTACACAGATACGCAGTATTTT
D gene: .; J gene: TRBJ2-7; CDR3 length: 14; clone size: few; V gene: TRBV4-3; CDR3 protein: CASSQNRVTYEQYF; CDR3 DNA: TGCGCCAGCAGCCAAAACAGGGTCACCTACGAGCAGTACTTC
D gene: .; J gene: TRBJ2-7; CDR3 length: 14; clone size: few; V gene: TRBV5-1; CDR3 protein: CASSQGPGDLEQYF; CDR3 DNA: TGCGCCAGCAGCCAGGGGCCTGGCGATCTTGAGCAGTACTTC
D gene: .; J gene: TRBJ2-1; CDR3 length: 12; clone size: .; V gene: TRBV20-1; CDR3 protein: CSATPGANEQFF; CDR3 DNA: TGCAGTGCTACTCCGGGGGCCAATGAGCAGTTCTTC
D gene: .; J gene: TRBJ1-2; CDR3 length: 17; clone size: .; V gene: TRBV3-1; CDR3 protein: CASSCNVGQLSPYGYTF; CDR3 DNA: TGTGCCAGCAGCTGTAACGTGGGACAACTTTCACCCTATGGCTACACCTTC
D gene: .; J gene: TRBJ2-7; CDR3 length: 11; clone size: .; V gene: TRBV29-1; CDR3 protein: CSVEGAVEQYF; CDR3 DNA: TGCAGCGTTGAAGGGGCTGTCGAGCAGTACTTC
D gene: .; J gene: TRBJ2-5; CDR3 length: 15; clone size: .; V gene: TRBV11-2; CDR3 protein: CASSRRTARQETQYF; CDR3 DNA: TGTGCCAGCAGCCGAAGGACAGCTCGCCAAGAGACCCAGTACTTC
D gene: TRBD1; J gene: TRBJ1-6; CDR3 length: 19; clone size: few; V gene: TRBV7-6; CDR3 protein: CASSLAGTATRSYNSPLHF; CDR3 DNA: TGTGCCAGCAGCTTAGCGGGGACAGCAACCAGGTCCTATAATTCACCCCTCCACTTT
D gene: .; J gene: TRBJ2-3; CDR3 length: 14; clone size: .; V gene: TRBV20-1; CDR3 protein: CSARGLSAPDTQYF; CDR3 DNA: TGCAGTGCTAGAGGGCTAAGCGCCCCCGATACGCAGTATTTT
D gene: TRBD1; J gene: TRBJ2-1; CDR3 length: 14; clone size: few; V gene: TRBV27; CDR3 protein: CASGQGSSYNEQFF; CDR3 DNA: TGTGCCAGCGGACAGGGGAGCTCCTACAATGAGCAGTTCTTC
D gene: TRBD2; J gene: TRBJ2-7; CDR3 length: 14; clone size: few; V gene: TRBV10-3; CDR3 protein: CATGRGGRLYEQYF; CDR3 DNA: TGTGCCACCGGGCGGGGCGGGAGACTCTACGAGCAGTACTTC
D gene: TRBD2; J gene: TRBJ2-3; CDR3 length: 15; clone size: .; V gene: TRBV7-9; CDR3 protein: CASSFPAGNTDTQYF; CDR3 DNA: TGTGCCAGCAGCTTTCCAGCGGGGAACACAGATACGCAGTATTTT
D gene: .; J gene: TRBJ1-2; CDR3 length: 16; clone size: .; V gene: TRBV9; CDR3 protein: CASSVASTGTNYGYTF; CDR3 DNA: TGTGCCAGCAGCGTAGCGAGTACAGGGACTAACTATGGCTACACCTTC
D gene: .; J gene: TRBJ1-2; CDR3 length: 13; clone size: .; V gene: TRBV29-1; CDR3 protein: CSVEGEGIYGYTF; CDR3 DNA: TGCAGCGTTGAAGGGGAGGGTATCTATGGCTACACCTTC
D gene: TRBD2; J gene: TRBJ2-5; CDR3 length: 17; clone size: .; V gene: TRBV11-3; CDR3 protein: CASSPPGASGALETQYF; CDR3 DNA: TGTGCCAGCAGCCCACCGGGGGCTAGCGGGGCACTAGAGACCCAGTACTTC
D gene: .; J gene: TRBJ2-1; CDR3 length: 15; clone size: few; V gene: TRBV4-3; CDR3 protein: CASSRLSLGDGEQFF; CDR3 DNA: TGCGCCAGCAGCCGGTTGTCTCTCGGTGACGGTGAGCAGTTCTTC
D gene: TRBD2; J gene: TRBJ2-1; CDR3 length: 13; clone size: .; V gene: TRBV6-2/TRBV6-3; CDR3 protein: CASQLAGVNEQFF; CDR3 DNA: TGTGCCAGCCAGTTAGCGGGAGTCAATGAGCAGTTCTTC
D gene: TRBD2; J gene: TRBJ2-1; CDR3 length: 15; clone size: .; V gene: TRBV7-6; CDR3 protein: CASSPLAGIDNEQFF; CDR3 DNA: TGTGCCAGCAGCCCTCTAGCGGGAATCGACAATGAGCAGTTCTTC
D gene: .; J gene: TRBJ2-5; CDR3 length: 14; clone size: .; V gene: TRBV28; CDR3 protein: CASSLRGRRETQYF; CDR3 DNA: TGTGCCAGCAGTTTACGGGGTAGACGAGAGACCCAGTACTTC
D gene: .; J gene: TRBJ1-1; CDR3 length: 13; clone size: .; V gene: TRBV14; CDR3 protein: CASSQVRGHEAFF; CDR3 DNA: TGTGCCAGCAGCCAAGTGAGGGGCCATGAAGCTTTCTTT
D gene: .; J gene: TRBJ1-6; CDR3 length: 15; clone size: .; V gene: TRBV28; CDR3 protein: CASSFIRDTGSPLHF; CDR3 DNA: TGTGCCAGCAGTTTCATCCGGGACACGGGTTCACCCCTCCACTTT
D gene: .; J gene: TRBJ2-7; CDR3 length: 16; clone size: many; V gene: TRBV5-1; CDR3 protein: CASSLPRQDNRHEQYF; CDR3 DNA: TGCGCCAGCAGCCTCCCACGCCAGGACAACCGCCACGAGCAGTACTTC
D gene: .; J gene: TRBJ1-2; CDR3 length: 12; clone size: .; V gene: TRBV29-1; CDR3 protein: CSVDSVNGGYTF; CDR3 DNA: TGCAGCGTTGATTCTGTAAACGGGGGCTACACCTTC
D gene: .; J gene: TRBJ2-5; CDR3 length: 12; clone size: .; V gene: TRBV6-5; CDR3 protein: CASHNWGGGQYF; CDR3 DNA: TGTGCCAGCCACAACTGGGGTGGGGGGCAGTACTTC
D gene: TRBD1; J gene: TRBJ2-7; CDR3 length: 15; clone size: few; V gene: TRBV4-1; CDR3 protein: CASSPPEGATYEQYF; CDR3 DNA: TGCGCCAGCAGCCCCCCAGAGGGGGCAACCTACGAGCAGTACTTC
D gene: .; J gene: TRBJ1-6; CDR3 length: 15; clone size: .; V gene: TRBV20-1; CDR3 protein: CSAREGGFYNSPLHF; CDR3 DNA: TGCAGTGCTAGAGAAGGCGGATTCTATAATTCACCCCTCCACTTT
D gene: .; J gene: TRBJ2-5; CDR3 length: 15; clone size: .; V gene: TRBV5-1; CDR3 protein: CASSPIVPIQETQYF; CDR3 DNA: TGCGCCAGCAGCCCAATAGTGCCTATACAAGAGACCCAGTACTTC
D gene: .; J gene: TRBJ2-3; CDR3 length: 13; clone size: many; V gene: TRBV7-3; CDR3 protein: CASRGGSTDTQYF; CDR3 DNA: TGTGCCAGCAGGGGCGGGAGCACAGATACGCAGTATTTT
D gene: .; J gene: TRBJ2-1; CDR3 length: 14; clone size: .; V gene: TRBV29-1; CDR3 protein: CSGRDASSYNEQFF; CDR3 DNA: TGCAGCGGCCGGGACGCGAGCTCCTACAATGAGCAGTTCTTC
D gene: .; J gene: TRBJ1-1; CDR3 length: 14; clone size: .; V gene: TRBV6-1; CDR3 protein: CASSKTGLNTEAFF; CDR3 DNA: TGTGCCAGCAGTAAAACAGGGCTAAACACTGAAGCTTTCTTT
D gene: TRBD2; J gene: TRBJ2-1; CDR3 length: 14; clone size: .; V gene: TRBV28; CDR3 protein: CASSRSGYYNEQFF; CDR3 DNA: TGTGCCAGCAGTCGTAGCGGGTACTACAATGAGCAGTTCTTC
D gene: TRBD1; J gene: TRBJ2-7; CDR3 length: 16; clone size: .; V gene: TRBV7-8; CDR3 protein: CASSLVGTGLSYEQYF; CDR3 DNA: TGTGCCAGCAGCTTAGTCGGGACAGGGCTATCCTACGAGCAGTACTTC
D gene: TRBD2; J gene: TRBJ2-6; CDR3 length: 17; clone size: many; V gene: TRBV6-6; CDR3 protein: CASSYPKGRAGANVLTF; CDR3 DNA: TGTGCCAGCAGTTACCCGAAGGGGAGGGCTGGGGCCAACGTCCTGACTTTC
D gene: TRBD1; J gene: TRBJ1-5; CDR3 length: 14; clone size: few; V gene: TRBV20-1; CDR3 protein: CSANGQETNQPQHF; CDR3 DNA: TGCAGTGCTAATGGACAGGAAACAAATCAGCCCCAGCATTTT
D gene: .; J gene: TRBJ2-3; CDR3 length: 15; clone size: .; V gene: TRBV5-1; CDR3 protein: CASSLDGTAHDTQYF; CDR3 DNA: TGCGCCAGCAGCTTGGACGGGACCGCACATGATACGCAGTATTTT
D gene: .; J gene: TRBJ2-1; CDR3 length: 14; clone size: few; V gene: TRBV7-9; CDR3 protein: CASSQDSSYNEQFF; CDR3 DNA: TGTGCCAGCAGCCAAGATAGCAGCTACAATGAGCAGTTCTTC
D gene: TRBD2; J gene: TRBJ2-1; CDR3 length: 16; clone size: few; V gene: TRBV7-2; CDR3 protein: CASSLLTSGNHNEQFF; CDR3 DNA: TGTGCCAGCAGCTTACTCACTAGCGGGAATCACAATGAGCAGTTCTTC
D gene: .; J gene: TRBJ1-2; CDR3 length: 12; clone size: many; V gene: TRBV6-5; CDR3 protein: CASGIEGYGYTF; CDR3 DNA: TGTGCCAGCGGGATCGAGGGCTATGGCTACACCTTC
D gene: .; J gene: TRBJ1-5; CDR3 length: 13; clone size: few; V gene: TRBV12-3/TRBV12-4; CDR3 protein: CASSRDWNQPQHF; CDR3 DNA: TGTGCCAGCAGTCGGGACTGGAATCAGCCCCAGCATTTT
D gene: TRBD1; J gene: TRBJ1-4; CDR3 length: 15; clone size: few; V gene: TRBV9; CDR3 protein: CASSSRTGDREKLFF; CDR3 DNA: TGTGCCAGCAGCTCGAGGACAGGGGACCGTGAAAAACTGTTTTTT
D gene: TRBD2; J gene: TRBJ2-1; CDR3 length: 12; clone size: .; V gene: TRBV27; CDR3 protein: CASSLSGRGQFF; CDR3 DNA: TGTGCCAGCAGCCTAAGCGGGAGAGGGCAGTTCTTC
D gene: .; J gene: TRBJ2-5; CDR3 length: 11; clone size: few; V gene: TRBV29-1; CDR3 protein: CSVEEGKTQYF; CDR3 DNA: TGCAGCGTTGAAGAGGGGAAGACCCAGTACTTC
D gene: TRBD1; J gene: TRBJ2-4; CDR3 length: 15; clone size: few; V gene: TRBV5-8; CDR3 protein: CASSLEGAAKNIQYF; CDR3 DNA: TGTGCCAGCAGCTTAGAGGGGGCTGCCAAAAACATTCAGTACTTC
D gene: .; J gene: TRBJ2-7; CDR3 length: 13; clone size: .; V gene: TRBV20-1; CDR3 protein: CSARDPSSYEQYF; CDR3 DNA: TGCAGTGCTAGAGATCCCAGTTCCTACGAGCAGTACTTC
D gene: TRBD2; J gene: TRBJ2-7; CDR3 length: 14; clone size: .; V gene: TRBV20-1; CDR3 protein: CSAMAGGSPYEQYF; CDR3 DNA: TGCAGTGCTATGGCGGGAGGGTCCCCCTACGAGCAGTACTTC
D gene: TRBD1; J gene: TRBJ2-1; CDR3 length: 15; clone size: .; V gene: TRBV28; CDR3 protein: CASSQLTTGGHEQFF; CDR3 DNA: TGTGCCAGCAGTCAACTAACGACAGGGGGCCATGAGCAGTTCTTC
D gene: .; J gene: TRBJ1-1; CDR3 length: 14; clone size: .; V gene: TRBV29-1; CDR3 protein: CSVVPGLKNTEAFF; CDR3 DNA: TGCAGCGTTGTCCCGGGACTGAAGAACACTGAAGCTTTCTTT
D gene: TRBD1; J gene: TRBJ1-2; CDR3 length: 14; clone size: .; V gene: TRBV29-1; CDR3 protein: CSVDKARGLYGYTF; CDR3 DNA: TGCAGCGTTGATAAGGCCAGGGGGCTCTATGGCTACACCTTC
D gene: .; J gene: TRBJ2-6; CDR3 length: 17; clone size: .; V gene: TRBV29-1; CDR3 protein: CSGLTSLTPSGANVLTF; CDR3 DNA: TGCAGCGGACTCACTAGCCTCACACCCTCTGGGGCCAACGTCCTGACTTTC
D gene: .; J gene: TRBJ1-3; CDR3 length: 11; clone size: .; V gene: TRBV20-1; CDR3 protein: CSASRGNTIYF; CDR3 DNA: TGCAGTGCTAGTCGGGGGAACACCATATATTTT
D gene: .; J gene: TRBJ2-1; CDR3 length: 13; clone size: .; V gene: TRBV7-2; CDR3 protein: CASSRWSYNEQFF; CDR3 DNA: TGTGCCAGCAGCCGGTGGTCCTACAATGAGCAGTTCTTC
D gene: .; J gene: TRBJ2-1; CDR3 length: 15; clone size: .; V gene: TRBV27; CDR3 protein: CASSKGGKPYNEQFF; CDR3 DNA: TGTGCCAGCTCCAAGGGGGGCAAACCCTACAATGAGCAGTTCTTC
D gene: TRBD1; J gene: TRBJ1-2; CDR3 length: 17; clone size: .; V gene: TRBV5-1; CDR3 protein: CASSLRDRVQANYGYTF; CDR3 DNA: TGCGCCAGCAGCCTTCGGGACAGGGTTCAAGCTAACTATGGCTACACCTTC
D gene: TRBD2; J gene: TRBJ2-4; CDR3 length: 15; clone size: .; V gene: TRBV7-2; CDR3 protein: CASSLSWTGGNIQYF; CDR3 DNA: TGTGCCAGCAGCTTAAGTTGGACCGGGGGGAACATTCAGTACTTC
D gene: .; J gene: TRBJ2-7; CDR3 length: 14; clone size: few; V gene: TRBV11-2; CDR3 protein: CASSLVRGRNEQYF; CDR3 DNA: TGTGCCAGCAGCTTAGTCCGCGGGCGTAACGAGCAGTACTTC
D gene: .; J gene: TRBJ2-3; CDR3 length: 15; clone size: .; V gene: TRBV7-2; CDR3 protein: CASSLRDADRDTQYF; CDR3 DNA: TGTGCCAGCAGCTTACGGGATGCCGATCGTGATACGCAGTATTTT
D gene: .; J gene: TRBJ2-2; CDR3 length: 16; clone size: few; V gene: TRBV4-3; CDR3 protein: CASSHGSAGATGELFF; CDR3 DNA: TGCGCCAGCAGCCATGGGTCCGCGGGGGCAACCGGGGAGCTGTTTTTT